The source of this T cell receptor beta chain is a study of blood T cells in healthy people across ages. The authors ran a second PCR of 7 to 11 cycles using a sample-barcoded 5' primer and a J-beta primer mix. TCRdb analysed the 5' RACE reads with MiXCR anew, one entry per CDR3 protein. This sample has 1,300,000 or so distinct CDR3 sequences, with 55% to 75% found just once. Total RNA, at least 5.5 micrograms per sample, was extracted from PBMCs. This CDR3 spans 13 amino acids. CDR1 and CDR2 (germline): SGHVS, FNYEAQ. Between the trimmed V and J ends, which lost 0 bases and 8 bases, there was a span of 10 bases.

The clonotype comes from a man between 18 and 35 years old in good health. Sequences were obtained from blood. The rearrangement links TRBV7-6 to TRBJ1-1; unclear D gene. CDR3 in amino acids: CASSLALRTEAFF. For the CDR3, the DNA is TGTGCCAGCAGCTTAGCCCTACGAACCGAAGCTTTCTTT.